This entry concerns a single T cell receptor (beta chain). Its antigen is as yet unknown. The data stem from a study of vaccination and CD4 T cells after COVID-19. At the level of the study: Four females and six males made up the convalescents, two of whom were Hispanic. Stimulation of cells relied on overlapping spike peptides derived from SARS-CoV-2, HCoV-NL63, HCoV-OC43 and HCoV-229E. Study outcomes and limitations: From a median of about 20 to 38, SARS-CoV-2-reactive clonotypes increased, though not significantly.

The assay that was used to sequence DNA from cultured CD4+ T cells was the Oncomine TCR Beta short-read assay. TCRdb reanalysed the PCR reads using MiXCR and keeps one entry per CDR3 protein. This sample has under 4,500 distinct CDR3 sequences, with roughly 23% found just once. Treatment defined: roughly 10-day PBMC culture with coronavirus spike peptide pools or control peptides (ViraFEST assay). ViraFEST grew antigen-specific T cells using peptide pools, then sequenced TCRs. The CDR3 has 15 residues. V gave up 7 bases and J gave up 0 bases, with 13 bases separating them. CDR1 and CDR2 (germline): LNHDA, SQIVND (reference sequence).

The clonotype comes from a human donor who had recovered from COVID-19. The V call is TRBV19, the J call TRBJ1-3; a possible D gene is TRBD1 (6 bases). The sequenced material came from CD4+ T cells from blood, cultured in vitro. CDR3: CASKLMGASGNTIYF. For the CDR3, the DNA is TGTGCCAGTAAATTGATGGGGGCCTCTGGAAACACCATATATTTT.